This is a list of T cell receptor beta chains from one sample in a study of identical twins. TCRdb reprocessed the 5' RACE reads via MiXCR and lists one record per CDR3 protein. The sample carries 350,000 to 450,000 distinct CDR3 sequences, around a sixth recorded once. Source material: naive T cells sorted from blood. Receptors originate from a man between 45 and 60 years old in good health. Each CDR3 is given without its conserved first and last residue.

TRBV28 ASSYQQGAGNQPQH
TRBV11-2 ASSLGGAGATSRDTQY
TRBV7-2 ASSLLGGSRWETQY
TRBV12-3/TRBV12-4 ASNLVGYYGYT
TRBV6-5 ASSYSNRAGANVLT
TRBV7-8 ASSSTGNQQETQY
TRBV20-1 SAPGTVTQETQY
TRBV19 ASGARRTATNEKLF
TRBV7-8 ASSLTSGPPGTGELF
TRBV20-1 SARELAGVVNEQF
TRBV10-3 AIRPMASGGETDTQY
TRBV7-3 ASSSDPPGQHNEQF
TRBV28 ASSLGIFGEGKNIQY
TRBV6-1 ASSRSSGTGNEQF
TRBV20-1 SASQMMNTEAF
TRBV6-1 ASSRLAVSYNEQF
TRBV6-2/TRBV6-3 ASSLPLLAWGAF
TRBV5-1 ASSLEGANTGELF
TRBV20-1 SALGTGGVEQY
TRBV24-1 ATSDPGTYGTETQY
TRBV5-1 ATTGGHTGELF
TRBV28 ASSLVVLASGRRGETQY
TRBV5-1 ASRTGLNEKLF
TRBV11-2 ASSSGLAGGPGPNEQF
TRBV29-1 SVLDGADTQY
TRBV20-1 SSNRDAGTDTQY
TRBV29-1 SVGGGGNTGELF
TRBV7-6 ASSLEKGLSYEQY
TRBV20-1 SAAGTSALHRAGELF
TRBV6-1 ASRLYGGRSSYNEQF
TRBV4-2 ASSPVAGAFNEQF
TRBV19 ASISAGTGGDIQY
TRBV29-1 SVDGLVGAVQETQY
TRBV20-1 SAKVAVQETQY
TRBV14 ASSQPGWRNNEQF
TRBV10-3 AISESGNTGELF
TRBV10-3 AITEGDWGTQY
TRBV20-1 SARDLGTSVYNEQF
TRBV20-1 SLTQRGAQY
TRBV12-3/TRBV12-4 ASSWDGPSGYT
TRBV4-3 ASSQEPFRAYEQY
TRBV4-3 ASSRTSGRGEQF
TRBV6-1 ASSDVVGVAQPQH
TRBV5-4 ASSVSGNYEQY
TRBV9 ASSEYTGGEQY
TRBV29-1 SVAGSPGELF
TRBV5-6 ASSLWQLVTDTQY
TRBV6-2/TRBV6-3 ASKGVGAYEQY
TRBV27 ASRPGRARRSTEAF
TRBV20-1 SVTRSGTQY
TRBV7-2 ASSLSRDGKTQY